These 9 T cell receptor beta chains came from one sample sequenced in a study of CD4+ T cells in melanoma. This table comes from immunoSEQ multiplex PCR, and its TCRdb copy is limited to in-frame clones, with some not included. The table includes fewer than 150,000 clones, about 90% detected once. The receptor source for this set is a human donor with melanoma.

The chain uses TRBV11-2 and TRBJ2-2; possibly TRBD1 or TRBD2 for D (5 bases each). CDR1 SGHAT and CDR2 FQNNGV come from the germline V gene. Trimming took off 5 bases at V and 4 bases at J, with 14 bases between the two ends. The CDR3 runs 15 residues. CDR3 sequence: CASSPREWRTGELFF. In nucleotides, the CDR3 is TGTGCCAGCAGCCCCAGGGAGTGGCGCACCGGGGAGCTGTTTTTT.

V gene TRBV25-1 combines with J gene TRBJ2-7; 10 positions agree with TRBD1. The CDR3 has 15 amino acids. CDR1 and CDR2 (germline): MGHDK, SYGVNS. Unmatched junction bases numbered 10, after V lost 5 bases and J lost 6 bases. Here the CDR3 reads CASSQLGTGVAEQYF. In DNA, the CDR3 is TGTGCCAGCAGTCAACTGGGGACAGGGGTGGCCGAGCAGTACTTC.

The genes are TRBV11-2 and TRBJ1-2, with D possibly TRBD1 on 6 matching bases. This CDR3 comprises 16 residues. V lost 8 bases to trimming and J lost 4 bases, with 23 bases between them. Germline CDR1 and CDR2: SGHAT and FQNNGV. CDR3 in amino acids: CASRRAGARRGYGYTF. DNA for the CDR3: TGTGCCAGCCGCCGAGCGGGGGCCCGCAGGGGCTATGGCTACACCTTC.

The chain recombines TRBV15 with TRBJ2-7, with a possible D match to TRBD1 (5 bases). The CDR3 runs 14 residues. V lost 1 base and J 3 bases, leaving 10 bases between the germline ends. Germline assignment: CDR1 LNHNV and CDR2 YYDKDF (reference sequence). The CDR3 spells CATSRAVTDYEQYF. CDR3 nucleotides: TGTGCCACCAGCAGAGCGGTGACAGACTACGAGCAGTACTTC.

This CDR3 is CASSFGQGASTEAFF. For the CDR3, the DNA is TGCGCCAGCAGTTTCGGACAGGGGGCGTCCACTGAAGCTTTCTTT. The chain joins TRBV5-1 to TRBJ1-1; 11 bases match TRBD1. Germline V lookup: CDR1 SGHRS, CDR2 YFSETQ. J gave up 4 bases and V 5 bases, and 7 bases lay outside the gene matches. This CDR3 has 15 amino acids.

V and J are TRBV6-5 and TRBJ2-7, with D unclear. CDR1 and CDR2 from the germline V gene are MNHEY and SVGAGI. The ends were cut back, 4 bases at V and 1 base at J, with 8 bases in the middle. This CDR3 is 13 amino acids long. This CDR3 is CASSSTLSYEQYF. CDR3 nucleotides: TGTGCCAGCAGTTCGACACTTTCCTACGAGCAGTACTTC.

Only one count was recorded for this clone. This chain uses TRBV19 with TRBJ2-4, with D perhaps assigned TRBD1 or TRBD2 (5 bases each). The germline V gene has CDR1 LNHDA and CDR2 SQIVND (reference sequence). Trimming pared 4 bases from V and 9 bases from J, leaving 13 bases between. This CDR3 contains 13 residues. CDR3 sequence (DNA): TGTGCCAGTAGTAGGGGGTCAGGAGGCATTCAGTACTTC. Translated, it gives CASSRGSGGIQYF.

CDR3 sequence reads: CASSEQGSYNSPLHF. CDR3 nucleotides: TGTGCCAGCAGCGAACAGGGGTCCTATAATTCACCCCTCCACTTT. The rearrangement uses TRBV5-4 and TRBJ1-6, with 7 bases fitting TRBD1. This CDR3 region has 15 residues. Germline values: CDR1 SGHNT, CDR2 YYREEE (reference sequence). The V and J ends lost 4 bases and 1 base, in that order; junction bases with no gene match: 2.

The V and J genes are TRBV5-4 and TRBJ1-2, with D possibly being TRBD1 (6 bases). Trimming cost V 0 bases and J 2 bases, with 11 bases left between them. Looked up from germline, CDR1 is SGHNT and CDR2 is YYREEE (reference sequence). CDR3 length equals 15 residues. CDR3 sequence: CASSLGRGANYGYTF. CDR3 sequence (DNA): TGTGCCAGCAGCTTGGGTCGGGGGGCGAACTATGGCTACACCTTC.